Listed here are 7 T cell receptor beta chains from one sample, sequenced in a study of T cells expressing NK-cell markers. TCRdb reprocessed the 5' RACE reads and stores each CDR3 protein as one record, lacking DNA. The table lists a few hundred thousand distinct CDR3 sequences, with around 5.3% in the top ten. The sample comprised blood T cells: a sorted CD56 or NKG2C T cell subset, CD4+ or CD8+ T cells, or bulk PBMC T cells (not recorded which). These receptors all come from a man aged 18 to 70 in good health.

CDR3 loop: CASSEADGSLSYEQYF. The rearrangement links TRBV6-1 to TRBJ2-7; lacking DNA, the TRBD2 call made by TCRdb goes unchecked. Germline values: CDR1 MNHNS, CDR2 SASEGT. CDR3 length: 16 amino acids.

V and J are TRBV20-1 and TRBJ2-2; TCRdb picks TRBD1, but there is no DNA to check that call. Per germline, CDR1 DFQATT and CDR2 SNEGSKA (reference sequence). This CDR3 has 15 residues. The CDR3 protein is CSARRRGLPTGELFF.

The chain joins TRBV3-1 to TRBJ2-7; TCRdb indicates TRBD1, and absent DNA this call remains unverified. Germline V gene lookup returns CDR1 LGHDT and CDR2 YNNKEL (reference sequence). CDR3 length: 14 residues. CDR3 sequence reads: CASSHSPGRVKQYF.

The chain recombines TRBV6-1 with TRBJ2-1; TCRdb's D gene call, TRBD1, goes unchecked for lack of DNA. Germline V gene lookup returns CDR1 MNHNS and CDR2 SASEGT. The length of the CDR3 is 15 residues. The chain's CDR3 is CASSGGRDPYNEQFF.

The chain couples TRBV20-1 to TRBJ1-3; TCRdb's D call of TRBD1 is untestable without DNA. Germline CDR1 DFQATT, CDR2 SNEGSKA (reference sequence). The CDR3 length is 14 residues. The CDR3 loop reads CSARRGTAGNTIYF.

This sequence joins TRBV15 and TRBJ2-7. The germline CDR1 and CDR2 sequences are LNHNV and YYDKDF (reference sequence). The CDR3 covers 21 residues. CDR3 loop: CATSRDLFHSSDGFFSYEQYF.

The chain is built from TRBV5-1 and TRBJ2-7; the TRBD1 assignment by TCRdb is unverifiable without DNA. CDR1 and CDR2 from the germline V gene are SGHRS and YFSETQ. The length of the CDR3 is 18 residues. The CDR3 sequence is CASSLYGQLQRQPFEQYF.